The present TCR beta chain was sequenced within a study of molecular identifiers for immune sequencing clone quantification. This clonotype occurred many times. Each library that profiled naive CD8 cells came from around 20,000 to 990,000 sorted cells with 10%, 30% or 50% RNA. Listed TCR primers, together with previously described methods, were used for the bulk TCR libraries. Each CDR3 protein is one row after TCRdb ran MiXCR on the PCR reads. The sample yields approximately 680,000 distinct CDR3 sequences, around 25% seen once. The V end lost 1 base, the J end lost 0 bases, and 15 bases lay between the germline ends. Germline V gives CDR1 MGHDK, CDR2 SYGVNS. This CDR3 has 17 amino acids.

V is TRBV25-1 and J is TRBJ1-1; D is ambiguous. The sequencing input was naive CD8+ T cells from blood, with Jurkat cell RNA spiked in. Subset here: FACS-sorted CD8+CD4-CCR7+CD45RA+ naive T cells. This receptor was taken from a human donor in good health. Some libraries in this study had Jurkat cell RNA spiked in. CDR3 nucleotides: TGTGCCAGCAGTGAATTGGGCTTCGGGATCATGAACACTGAAGCTTTCTTT. This codes for CASSELGFGIMNTEAFF.